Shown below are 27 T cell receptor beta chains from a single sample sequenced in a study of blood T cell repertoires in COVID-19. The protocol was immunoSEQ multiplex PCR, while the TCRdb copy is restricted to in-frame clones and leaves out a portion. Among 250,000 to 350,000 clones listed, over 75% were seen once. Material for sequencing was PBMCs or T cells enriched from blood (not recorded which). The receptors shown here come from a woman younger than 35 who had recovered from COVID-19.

CDR3 sequence: CASSFGGTVTGELFF. CDR3 in DNA: TGCGCCAGCAGCTTCGGCGGGACAGTCACCGGGGAGCTGTTTTTT. The J gene is TRBJ2-2, the V gene TRBV5-1, with a weak D call TRBD1 (7 bases). Germline V lookup: CDR1 SGHRS, CDR2 YFSETQ. V was pared by 2 bases and J by 4 bases, with 12 bases between. CDR3 size: 15 residues.

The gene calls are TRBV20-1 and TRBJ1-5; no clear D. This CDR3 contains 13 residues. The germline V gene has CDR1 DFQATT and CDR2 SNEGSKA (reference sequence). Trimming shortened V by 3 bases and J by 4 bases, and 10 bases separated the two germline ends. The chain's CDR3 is CSASLTFNQPQHF. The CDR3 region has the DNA TGCAGTGCTAGTTTGACATTTAATCAGCCCCAGCATTTT.

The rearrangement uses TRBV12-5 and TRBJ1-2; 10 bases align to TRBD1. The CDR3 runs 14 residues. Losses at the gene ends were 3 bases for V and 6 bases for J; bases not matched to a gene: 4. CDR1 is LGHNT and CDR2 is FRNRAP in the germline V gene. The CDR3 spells CASGLGTGEHGYTF. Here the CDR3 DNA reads TGTGCTAGTGGTTTAGGGACAGGGGAGCATGGCTACACCTTC.

The CDR3 protein is CASSQVMGATQYF. In DNA form, the CDR3 reads TGTGCCAGCAGCCAAGTTATGGGGGCGACCCAGTACTTC. This chain joins TRBV3-1 (or the pseudogene TRBV3-2) and TRBJ2-5, with D possibly matching TRBD1 (6 bases). Germline CDR1 is LGHDT and CDR2 is YNNKEL (reference sequence). V shed 1 base and J shed 7 bases, with 10 bases lying between them. There are 13 residues in the CDR3.

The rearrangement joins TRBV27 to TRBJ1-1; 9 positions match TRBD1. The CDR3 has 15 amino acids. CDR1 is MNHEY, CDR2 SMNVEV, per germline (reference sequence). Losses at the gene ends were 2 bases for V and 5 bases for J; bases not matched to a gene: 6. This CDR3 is CASSLGTGWATEAFF. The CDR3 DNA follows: TGTGCCAGCAGTTTAGGGACAGGGTGGGCGACTGAAGCTTTCTTT.

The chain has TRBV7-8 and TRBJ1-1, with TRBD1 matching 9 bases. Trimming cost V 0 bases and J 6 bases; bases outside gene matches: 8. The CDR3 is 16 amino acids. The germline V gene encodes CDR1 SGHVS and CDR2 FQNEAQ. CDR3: CASSLASGQGSPEAFF. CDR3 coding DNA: TGTGCCAGCAGCTTAGCGTCGGGACAGGGAAGCCCTGAAGCTTTCTTT.

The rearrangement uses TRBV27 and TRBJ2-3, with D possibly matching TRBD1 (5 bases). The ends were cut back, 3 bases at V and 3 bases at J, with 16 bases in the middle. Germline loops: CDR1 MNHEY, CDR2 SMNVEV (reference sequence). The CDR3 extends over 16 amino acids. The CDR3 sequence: CASSLAPGPWTDTQYF. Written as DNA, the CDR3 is TGTGCCAGCAGTTTGGCCCCAGGGCCTTGGACAGATACGCAGTATTTT.

The CDR3 reads CASSPGTYTTNEKLFF. The CDR3 region has the DNA TGTGCCAGCAGCCCCGGGACATATACAACTAATGAAAAACTGTTTTTT. The rearrangement uses TRBV7-9 and TRBJ1-4; a weak D match, TRBD1 (6 bases). Germline V gene data show CDR1 as SEHNR and CDR2 as FQNEAQ (reference sequence). Trimming took 5 bases from V and 0 from J, leaving 13 bases between them. The CDR3 is made up of 16 amino acids. Full variable domain (remainder filled in from reference TRBV7-9 and TRBJ1-4): DTGVSQNPRHKITKRGQNVTFRCDPISEHNRLYWYRQTLGQGPEFLTYFQNEAQLEKSRLLSDRFSAERPKGSFSTLEIQRTEQGDSAMYLCASSPGTYTTNEKLFFGSGTQLSVL.

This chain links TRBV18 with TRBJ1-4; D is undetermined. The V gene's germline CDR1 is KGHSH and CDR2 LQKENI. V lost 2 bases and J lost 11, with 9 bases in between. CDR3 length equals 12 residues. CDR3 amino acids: CASSPSSGKLFF. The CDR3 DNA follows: TGTGCCAGCTCACCATCGTCCGGGAAACTGTTTTTT.

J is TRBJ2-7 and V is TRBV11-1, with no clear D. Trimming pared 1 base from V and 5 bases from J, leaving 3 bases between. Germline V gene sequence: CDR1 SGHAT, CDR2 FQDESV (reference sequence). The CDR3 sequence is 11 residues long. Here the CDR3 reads CASSLDNEQYF. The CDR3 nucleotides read TGTGCCAGCAGCTTAGACAACGAGCAGTACTTC.

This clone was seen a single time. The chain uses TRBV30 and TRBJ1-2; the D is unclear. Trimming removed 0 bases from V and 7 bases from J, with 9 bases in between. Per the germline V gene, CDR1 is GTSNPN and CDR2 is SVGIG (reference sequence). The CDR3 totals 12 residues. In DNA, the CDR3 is TGTGCCTGGAGTGTACTTATCGGTGGCTACACCTTC. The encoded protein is CAWSVLIGGYTF.

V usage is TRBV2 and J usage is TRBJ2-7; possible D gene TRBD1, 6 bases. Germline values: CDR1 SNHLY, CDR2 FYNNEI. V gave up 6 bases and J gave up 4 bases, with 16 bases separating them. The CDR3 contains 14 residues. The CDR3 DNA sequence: TGTGCCAGCAGATCTGGACAGACTAATTACGAGCAGTACTTC. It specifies CASRSGQTNYEQYF.

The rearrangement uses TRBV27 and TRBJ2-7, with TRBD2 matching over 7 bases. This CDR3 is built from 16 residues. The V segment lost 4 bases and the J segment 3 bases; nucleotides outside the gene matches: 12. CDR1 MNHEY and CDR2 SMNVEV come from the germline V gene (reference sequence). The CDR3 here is CASSSLSSGANYEQYF. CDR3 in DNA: TGTGCCAGCAGTTCACTATCAAGCGGGGCGAACTACGAGCAGTACTTC.

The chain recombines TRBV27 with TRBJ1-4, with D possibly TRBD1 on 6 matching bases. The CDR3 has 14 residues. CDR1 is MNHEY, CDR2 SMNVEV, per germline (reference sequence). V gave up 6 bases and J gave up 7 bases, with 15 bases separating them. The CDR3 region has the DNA TGTGCCAGCAGGCTAACAGGGTTGAGTGAAAAACTGTTTTTT. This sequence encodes CASRLTGLSEKLFF. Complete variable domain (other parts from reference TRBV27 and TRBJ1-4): EAQVTQNPRYLITVTGKKLTVTCSQNMNHEYMSWYRQDPGLGLRQIYYSMNVEVTDKGDVPEGYKVSRKEKRNFPLILESPSPNQTSLYFCASRLTGLSEKLFFGSGTQLSVL.

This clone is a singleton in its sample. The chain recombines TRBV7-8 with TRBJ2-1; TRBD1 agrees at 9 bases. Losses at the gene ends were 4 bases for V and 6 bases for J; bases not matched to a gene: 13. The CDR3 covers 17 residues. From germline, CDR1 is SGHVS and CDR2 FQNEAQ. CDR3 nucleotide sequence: TGTGCCAGCAGCTCCAGGGGGGAGGGACAGGGTCGCAATGAGCAGTTCTTC. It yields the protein CASSSRGEGQGRNEQFF.

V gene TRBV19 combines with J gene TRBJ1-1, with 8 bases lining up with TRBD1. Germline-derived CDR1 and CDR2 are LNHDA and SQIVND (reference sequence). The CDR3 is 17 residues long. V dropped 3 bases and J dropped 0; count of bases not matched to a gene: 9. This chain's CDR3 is CASSIPPGTGMNTEAFF. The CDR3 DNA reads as TGTGCCAGTAGTATCCCGCCCGGGACAGGCATGAACACTGAAGCTTTCTTT.

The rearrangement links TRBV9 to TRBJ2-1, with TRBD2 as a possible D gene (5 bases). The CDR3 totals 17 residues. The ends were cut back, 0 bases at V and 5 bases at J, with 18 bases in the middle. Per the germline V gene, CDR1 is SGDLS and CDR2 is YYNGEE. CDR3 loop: CASSVGGRILGNNEQFF. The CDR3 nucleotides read TGTGCCAGCAGCGTAGGCGGGCGGATCCTAGGAAACAATGAGCAGTTCTTC.

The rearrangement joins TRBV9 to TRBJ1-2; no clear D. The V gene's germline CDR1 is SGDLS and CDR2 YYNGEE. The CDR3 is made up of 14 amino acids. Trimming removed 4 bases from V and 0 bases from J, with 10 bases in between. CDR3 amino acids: CASSPQTANYGYTF. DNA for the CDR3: TGTGCCAGCAGCCCCCAAACAGCTAACTATGGCTACACCTTC.

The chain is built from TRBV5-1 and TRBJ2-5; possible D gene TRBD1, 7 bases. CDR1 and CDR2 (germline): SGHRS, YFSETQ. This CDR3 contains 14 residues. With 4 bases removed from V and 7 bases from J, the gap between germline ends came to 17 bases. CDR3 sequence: CASSPRGTEGTQYF. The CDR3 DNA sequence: TGCGCCAGCAGCCCCCGCGGGACAGAGGGGACCCAGTACTTC.

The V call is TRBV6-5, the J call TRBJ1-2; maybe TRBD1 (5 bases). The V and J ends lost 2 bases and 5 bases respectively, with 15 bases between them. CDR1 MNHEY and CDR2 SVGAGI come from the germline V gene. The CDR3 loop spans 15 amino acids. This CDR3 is CASSYMGGGFYGYTF. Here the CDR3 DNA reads TGTGCCAGCAGTTACATGGGGGGAGGCTTTTATGGCTACACCTTC.

The CDR3 protein is CASNPLDRPNYTF. The CDR3 DNA follows: TGTGCCAGTAATCCCCTGGACAGGCCCAACTACACCTTC. V gene TRBV19 combines with J gene TRBJ1-2, with 7 bases matching TRBD1. CDR1 is LNHDA, CDR2 SQIVND, per germline (reference sequence). V shed 7 bases, J shed 10 bases, and the junction held 12 bases outside the gene matches. The CDR3 is 13 residues long.

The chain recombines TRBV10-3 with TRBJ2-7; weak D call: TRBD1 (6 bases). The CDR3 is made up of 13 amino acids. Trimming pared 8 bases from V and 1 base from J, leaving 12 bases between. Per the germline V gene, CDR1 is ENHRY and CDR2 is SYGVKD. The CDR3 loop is CAIQDSLSYEQYF. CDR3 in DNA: TGTGCCATCCAGGACAGTTTGTCCTACGAGCAGTACTTC.

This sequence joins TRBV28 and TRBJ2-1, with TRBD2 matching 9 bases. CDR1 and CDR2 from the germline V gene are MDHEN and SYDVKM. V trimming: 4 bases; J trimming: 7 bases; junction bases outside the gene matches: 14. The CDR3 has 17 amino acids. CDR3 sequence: CASSSLLAGGVGNEQFF. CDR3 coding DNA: TGTGCCAGCAGTTCCCTCCTCGCGGGAGGGGTAGGAAATGAGCAGTTCTTC.

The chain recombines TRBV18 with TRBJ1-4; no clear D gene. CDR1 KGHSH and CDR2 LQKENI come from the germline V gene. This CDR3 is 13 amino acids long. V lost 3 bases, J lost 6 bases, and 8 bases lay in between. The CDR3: CASSPETHEKLFF. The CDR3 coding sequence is TGTGCCAGCTCACCGGAGACCCATGAAAAACTGTTTTTT.

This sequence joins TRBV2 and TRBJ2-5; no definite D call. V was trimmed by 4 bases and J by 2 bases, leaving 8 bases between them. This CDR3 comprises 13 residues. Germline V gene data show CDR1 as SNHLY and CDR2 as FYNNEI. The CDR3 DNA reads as TGTGCCAGCAGTGTAGTCCTACAAGAGACCCAGTACTTC. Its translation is CASSVVLQETQYF.

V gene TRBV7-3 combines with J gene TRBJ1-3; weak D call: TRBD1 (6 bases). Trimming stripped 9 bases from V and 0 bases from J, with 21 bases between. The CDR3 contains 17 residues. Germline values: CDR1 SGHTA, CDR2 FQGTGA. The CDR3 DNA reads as TGTGCCAGAAAGCCGGGACACCCCGTAAACTCTGGAAACACCATATATTTT. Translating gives CARKPGHPVNSGNTIYF.

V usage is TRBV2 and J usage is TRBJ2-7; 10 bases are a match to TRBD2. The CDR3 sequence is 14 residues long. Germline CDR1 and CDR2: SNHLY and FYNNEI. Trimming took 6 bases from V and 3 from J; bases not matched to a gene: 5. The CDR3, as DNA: TGTGCCAGCAGCAAGAGGACTAGCGGCTACGAGCAGTACTTC. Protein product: CASSKRTSGYEQYF.